This entry lists 27 T cell receptor beta chains sequenced from one sample in a study of PD-1 blockade in classical Hodgkin lymphoma. As to time point: cycle 4 day 1 (C4D1), after five to seven weeks of nivolumab. All patients experienced relapse after autologous stem cell transplantation, and brentuximab vedotin exposure was variable. The method was immunoSEQ multiplex PCR; TCRdb's version includes in-frame clones alone and lacks a portion of them. The table has just under 65,000 clones, 90% to 95% seen once; the top ten hold roughly 8%. Sequenced here: peripheral blood mononuclear cells (PBMCs), sampled before the fourth cycle of nivolumab. The receptor source for this set is a human donor with classical Hodgkin lymphoma.

The V call is TRBV2, the J call TRBJ2-2, with TRBD1 as a possible D gene (5 bases). The CDR3 extends over 14 amino acids. Germline V gene sequence: CDR1 SNHLY, CDR2 FYNNEI. The ends were cut back, 8 bases at V and 0 bases at J, with 10 bases in the middle. As DNA, the CDR3 is TGTGCCAGCGGAACAGGATCGAACACCGGGGAGCTGTTTTTT. Translating gives CASGTGSNTGELFF.

The chain uses TRBV7-9 and TRBJ2-3; D might be TRBD2 (7 bases). V was pared by 5 bases and J by 1 base, with 13 bases between. This CDR3 contains 15 residues. CDR1 SEHNR and CDR2 FQNEAQ come from the germline V gene (reference sequence). The CDR3, as DNA: TGTGCCAGCAGCCGCGGGGAGGGGGGCACAGATACGCAGTATTTT. It translates to CASSRGEGGTDTQYF.

The J gene is TRBJ2-5, the V gene TRBV29-1; 9 bases are shared with TRBD1. The V gene's germline CDR1 is SQVTM and CDR2 ANQGSEA. The V gene end was trimmed by 3 bases and the J gene end by 1 base; junction bases not matched to a gene: 6. The CDR3 covers 15 residues. DNA for the CDR3: TGCAGCGTTGATGGGACAGGGAAGTTCCAAGAGACCCAGTACTTC. It is translated as CSVDGTGKFQETQYF.

The J gene is TRBJ2-1, the V gene TRBV2; 9 bases line up with TRBD1. The junction had 5 bases not matched to a gene; V was cut back by 3 bases and J by 8 bases. The V gene's germline CDR1 is SNHLY and CDR2 FYNNEI. The CDR3 sequence is 14 residues long. CDR3 DNA sequence: TGTGCCAGCAGTGAGGGGACAGGGCTCCATGAGCAGTTCTTC. This encodes CASSEGTGLHEQFF.

This clone was counted once. The chain is built from TRBV7-2 and TRBJ2-7; D remains ambiguous. Germline V gene lookup returns CDR1 SGHTA and CDR2 FQGNSA. This CDR3 region has 14 residues. Trimming took 1 base from V and 4 from J, leaving 11 bases between them. CDR3 nucleotides: TGTGCCAGCAGCTTAGGCGAGGATATATACGAGCAGTACTTC. This translates into CASSLGEDIYEQYF.

The chain has TRBV27 and TRBJ2-1; 11 nucleotides line up with TRBD2. Trimming removed 0 bases from V and 12 bases from J; junction bases left unmatched: 4. The CDR3 length is 14 residues. CDR1 MNHEY and CDR2 SMNVEV come from the germline V gene (reference sequence). CDR3 region: CASSLSLAGGVQFF. CDR3 nucleotide sequence: TGTGCCAGCAGTTTATCCTTAGCGGGAGGGGTGCAGTTCTTC.

This clone has just a few counts. The chain is built from TRBV10-3 and TRBJ1-4; D uncertain. Germline CDR1 is ENHRY and CDR2 is SYGVKD. V lost 0 bases, J lost 7 bases, and 6 bases lay in between. The CDR3 runs 13 residues. CDR3 DNA sequence: TGTGCCATCAGTGAGTCCTCACGTGAAAAACTGTTTTTT. As protein: CAISESSREKLFF.

This chain uses TRBV15 with TRBJ2-1; 8 bases fit TRBD2. The V gene end was trimmed by 3 bases and the J gene end by 1 base; junction bases not matched to a gene: 5. Germline V gene sequence: CDR1 LNHNV, CDR2 YYDKDF (reference sequence). The CDR3 spans 16 residues. CDR3 nucleotides: TGTGCCACCAGCAGGAGTAGCGGGATATCCTACAATGAGCAGTTCTTC. This codes for CATSRSSGISYNEQFF.

V and J are TRBV7-6 and TRBJ1-1, with D unresolved. The V and J ends lost 2 bases and 5 bases respectively, with 12 bases between them. Germline CDR1 is SGHVS and CDR2 is FNYEAQ. The CDR3 totals 14 residues. In DNA form, the CDR3 reads TGTGCCAGCAGCTTATATATATCCAGGACTGAAGCTTTCTTT. Translated, it gives CASSLYISRTEAFF.

The V call is TRBV5-1, the J call TRBJ1-6, with 7 bases that match TRBD1. The CDR3 is 15 residues long. V was pared by 4 bases and J by 5 bases, with 6 bases of the junction left unmatched. Germline CDR1 reads SGHRS; CDR2 reads YFSETQ. The CDR3 bases are TGCGCCAGCAGCCATGGACAGGCCAATAATTCACCCCTCCACTTT. It codes for CASSHGQANNSPLHF.

The V call is TRBV10-3, the J call TRBJ2-6; D may be TRBD1 (6 bases). Germline V gene data show CDR1 as ENHRY and CDR2 as SYGVKD. Trimming took 2 bases from V and 1 from J, leaving 12 bases between them. The CDR3 loop spans 17 amino acids. CDR3 residues: CAISEPGTKSGANVLTF. The CDR3 DNA reads TGTGCCATCAGTGAGCCCGGGACAAAGTCTGGGGCCAACGTCCTGACTTTC.

Turning to this clone: An end of the junction does not agree with germline; a read error may underlie this. This chain connects TRBV10-3 to TRBJ2-7, with a weak D call TRBD2 (5 bases). The length of the CDR3 is 12 residues. Per the germline V gene, CDR1 is ENHRY and CDR2 is SYGVKD. CDR3 in amino acids: CATSDGDYEQYF. DNA of the CDR3: TGTGCCACCAGTGACGGGGACTACGAGCAGTACTTC.

The V gene is TRBV5-6, the J gene TRBJ1-5; no firm D call. Trimming stripped 0 bases from V and 1 base from J, with 5 bases between. CDR1 and CDR2 from the germline V gene are SGHDT and YYEEEE. The CDR3 sequence is 14 residues long. Here the CDR3 reads CASSLGLSNQPQHF. As DNA, the CDR3 is TGTGCCAGCAGCTTGGGTTTAAGCAATCAGCCCCAGCATTTT.

V gene TRBV28 combines with J gene TRBJ1-4; D is possibly TRBD1 (5 bases). V was trimmed by 2 bases and J by 4 bases, leaving 11 bases between them. Germline V lookup: CDR1 MDHEN, CDR2 SYDVKM. The CDR3 contains 15 residues. Here the CDR3 DNA reads TGTGCCAGCAGTTTAAGACAGTTTTTTAATGAAAAACTGTTTTTT. Translating it yields CASSLRQFFNEKLFF. The entire variable domain, with the rest obtained from reference TRBV28 and TRBJ1-4, is as follows: DVKVTQSSRYLVKRTGEKVFLECVQDMDHENMFWYRQDPGLGLRLIYFSYDVKMKEKGDIPEGYSVSREKKERFSLILESASTNQTSMYLCASSLRQFFNEKLFFGSGTQLSVL.

The chain links TRBV5-1 to TRBJ1-4, with TRBD1 matching 7 bases. Germline V gene data show CDR1 as SGHRS and CDR2 as YFSETQ. J was trimmed by 5 bases and V by 0 bases; bases with no gene match: 7. This CDR3 contains 16 residues. The DNA for the CDR3 is TGCGCCAGCAGCTTGGGGGCGACAGGGAACAATGAAAAACTGTTTTTT. Translated, it gives CASSLGATGNNEKLFF.

The chain links TRBV10-2 to TRBJ2-2, with 10 bases that match TRBD2. The CDR3 sequence is 15 residues long. The V gene end was trimmed by 6 bases and the J gene end by 2 bases; junction bases not matched to a gene: 3. Germline assignment: CDR1 WSHSY and CDR2 SAAADI. DNA of the CDR3: TGCGCCAGCAGCCTAGCGGGGGCAAACACCGGGGAGCTGTTTTTT. Protein sequence: CASSLAGANTGELFF.

The chain joins TRBV6-1 to TRBJ2-5; 12 bases fit TRBD2. The CDR3 covers 15 residues. With 2 bases clipped from V and 4 bases from J, the junction kept 2 bases outside the gene matches. Germline values: CDR1 MNHNS, CDR2 SASEGT. Written as DNA, the CDR3 is TGTGCCAGCAGTGAACTAGCGGGGGGGCCAGAGACCCAGTACTTC. It codes for CASSELAGGPETQYF.

V and J are TRBV27 and TRBJ1-5, with 7 nucleotides matching TRBD1. Germline values: CDR1 MNHEY, CDR2 SMNVEV (reference sequence). Unmatched junction bases numbered 11, after V lost 5 bases and J lost 10 bases. This CDR3 region has 14 residues. The CDR3 region has the DNA TGTGCCAGCAGTAGGGACAGCGAGACCACCCCCCAGCATTTT. This sequence encodes CASSRDSETTPQHF.

This sequence joins TRBV7-9 and TRBJ1-4; D is ambiguous. CDR3 length equals 15 residues. V lost 1 base, J lost 0 bases, and 6 bases lay in between. Germline CDR1 and CDR2: SEHNR and FQNEAQ (reference sequence). The CDR3 DNA follows: TGTGCCAGCAGCTTAGGGTCAGCAACTAATGAAAAACTGTTTTTT. Amino acid sequence: CASSLGSATNEKLFF.

This chain connects TRBV7-8 to TRBJ2-7; D is unclear. Per germline, CDR1 SGHVS and CDR2 FQNEAQ. Trimming shortened V by 1 base and J by 2 bases, and 12 bases separated the two germline ends. This CDR3 spans 15 amino acids. The CDR3 DNA follows: TGTGCCAGCAGCTTAGGCTCTGGCGGCACCTACGAGCAGTACTTC. Its translation is CASSLGSGGTYEQYF. The full variable domain, with the rest looked up from reference TRBV7-8 and TRBJ2-7, is GAGVSQSPRYKVAKRGQDVALRCDPISGHVSLFWYQQALGQGPEFLTYFQNEAQLDKSGLPSDRFFAERPEGSVSTLKIQRTQQEDSAVYLCASSLGSGGTYEQYFGPGTRLTVT.

The V and J genes are TRBV27 and TRBJ2-2; the match to TRBD2 covers 7 bases. This CDR3 comprises 17 residues. In germline, CDR1 is MNHEY, CDR2 SMNVEV (reference sequence). The V and J ends lost 10 bases and 0 bases, in that order; junction bases with no gene match: 14. CDR3 DNA: TGTGCCACCTCCGCCGGTGTGGGAGGGCCGAACACCGGGGAGCTGTTTTTT. This encodes CATSAGVGGPNTGELFF.

The gene calls are TRBV6-6 and TRBJ1-3; no definite D call. The CDR3 totals 13 residues. V shed 2 bases and J shed 7 bases, with 9 bases lying between them. Germline V gene lookup returns CDR1 MNHNY and CDR2 SVGAGI (reference sequence). For the CDR3, the DNA is TGTGCCAGCAGTTACGCGGCAGACAACACCATATATTTT. Protein sequence: CASSYAADNTIYF.

The V and J genes are TRBV27 and TRBJ2-5, with TRBD2 matching 7 bases. Trimming at V came to 3 bases and at J to 5 bases, leaving 3 bases not matched to a gene. The CDR3 sequence is 13 residues long. Germline CDR1 MNHEY, CDR2 SMNVEV (reference sequence). The CDR3 bases are TGTGCCAGCAGTTTTTTAGCGGGCGAGACCCAGTACTTC. Its translation is CASSFLAGETQYF.

The chain joins TRBV19 to TRBJ2-5; possibly TRBD2 for D (6 bases). Trimming removed 6 bases at V and 1 base at J, with 9 bases between. Germline V lookup: CDR1 LNHDA, CDR2 SQIVND (reference sequence). The CDR3 covers 13 residues. CDR3 loop: CASRRAGQETQYF. The CDR3 DNA is TGTGCCAGTAGAAGAGCGGGCCAAGAGACCCAGTACTTC. Complete variable domain (other parts from reference TRBV19 and TRBJ2-5): DGGITQSPKYLFRKEGQNVTLSCEQNLNHDAMYWYRQDPGQGLRLIYYSQIVNDFQKGDIAEGYSVSREKKESFPLTVTSAQKNPTAFYLCASRRAGQETQYFGPGTRLLVL.

The chain uses TRBV5-4 and TRBJ1-1; D not resolved. Germline V gene lookup returns CDR1 SGHNT and CDR2 YYREEE (reference sequence). Trimming cost V 0 bases and J 8 bases, with 8 bases left between them. The CDR3 loop spans 12 amino acids. The CDR3, as DNA: TGTGCCAGCAGCTTGGAGGCAGTAGAAGCTTTCTTT. This gives the protein CASSLEAVEAFF.

V is TRBV2 and J is TRBJ2-4, with 7 bases lining up with TRBD2. Trimming took 2 bases from V and 8 from J; bases not matched to a gene: 9. The CDR3 is made up of 15 amino acids. Germline CDR1 and CDR2: SNHLY and FYNNEI. CDR3 residues: CASSEPREAGDIQYF. DNA for the CDR3: TGTGCCAGCAGTGAACCTCGGGAGGCGGGGGACATTCAGTACTTC. The full variable domain, with the rest looked up from reference TRBV2 and TRBJ2-4, is EPEVTQTPSHQVTQMGQEVILRCVPISNHLYFYWYRQILGQKVEFLVSFYNNEISEKSEIFDDQFSVERPDGSNFTLKIRSTKLEDSAMYFCASSEPREAGDIQYFGAGTRLSVL.

The chain uses TRBV10-1 and TRBJ2-1; the match to TRBD2 covers 12 bases. Germline CDR1 reads WNHNN; CDR2 reads SYGVQD (reference sequence). The CDR3 has 15 residues. J gave up 5 bases and V 6 bases, and 5 bases lay outside the gene matches. CDR3 nucleotide sequence: TGCGCCAGCAGGGAGACTAGCGGGAGACACAATGAGCAGTTCTTC. Its translation: CASRETSGRHNEQFF.